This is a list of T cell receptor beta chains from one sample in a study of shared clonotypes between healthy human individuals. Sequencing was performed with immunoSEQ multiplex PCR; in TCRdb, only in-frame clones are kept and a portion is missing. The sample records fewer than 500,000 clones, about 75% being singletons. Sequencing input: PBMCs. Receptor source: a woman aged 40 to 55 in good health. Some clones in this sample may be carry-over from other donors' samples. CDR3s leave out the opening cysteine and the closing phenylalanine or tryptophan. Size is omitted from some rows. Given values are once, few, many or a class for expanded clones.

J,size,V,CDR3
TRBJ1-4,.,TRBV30,AWSAGGNEKLF
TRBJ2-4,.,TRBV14,ASAQTTGLAKNIQY
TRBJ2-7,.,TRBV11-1,ASSLGGSLEYEQY
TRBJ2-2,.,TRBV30,AWRGGGANTGELF
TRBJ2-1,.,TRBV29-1,SVEWGYNEQF
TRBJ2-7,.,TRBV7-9,ASSFGPTGSYEQY
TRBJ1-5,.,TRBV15,ATSRDRDWGQPQH
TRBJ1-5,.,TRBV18,ASSLGQGSNQPQH
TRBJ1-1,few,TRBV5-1,ASSFNRETEAF
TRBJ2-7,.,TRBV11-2,ASRIGDGSSYEQY
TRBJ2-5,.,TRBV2,ASSAQGGSGETQY
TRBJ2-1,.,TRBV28,ASSLSGGGGRAAVEQF
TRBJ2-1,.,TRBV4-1,ASSQIWVTGNNEQF
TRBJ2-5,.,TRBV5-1,ASSLRDRGQETQY
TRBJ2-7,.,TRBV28,ASSTRTGQSSYEQY
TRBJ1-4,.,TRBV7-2,ASSLALGSTNEKLF
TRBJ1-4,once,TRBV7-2,ASSPSATNEKLF
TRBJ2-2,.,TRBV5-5,ASSLGVQGNTGELF
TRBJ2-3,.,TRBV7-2,ASSLILGGQY
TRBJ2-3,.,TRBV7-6,ASSLGYGSDTQY
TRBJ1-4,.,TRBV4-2,ASSQVGGGYNEKLF
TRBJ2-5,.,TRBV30,AWSPGQKQETQY
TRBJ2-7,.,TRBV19,ASSSSSGSQYEQY
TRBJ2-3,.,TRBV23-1,ASSQSRGLWTDTQY
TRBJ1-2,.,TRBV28,ASRTGSKGYT
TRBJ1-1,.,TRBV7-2,ASSFGQGLNTEAF
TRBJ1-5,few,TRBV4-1,ASSQEAGVNQPQH
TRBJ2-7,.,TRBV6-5,ASSYSSGRGSYEQY
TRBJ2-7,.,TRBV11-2,ASSSLGLDYEQY
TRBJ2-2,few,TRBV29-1,SVEATEGGELF
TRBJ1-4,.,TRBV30,ALNGQGEANEKLF
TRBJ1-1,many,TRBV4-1,ASSQTGTAEYTEAF
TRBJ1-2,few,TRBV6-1,ASATGVGGYT
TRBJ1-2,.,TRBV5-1,ASSSGTLGRYT
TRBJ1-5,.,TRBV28,ASRRQGYSNQPQH
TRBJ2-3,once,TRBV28,ASSSKLWREGPQETDTQY
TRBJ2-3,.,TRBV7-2,ASSSSSGTPDTQY
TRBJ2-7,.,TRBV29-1,SVAGQGMDEQY
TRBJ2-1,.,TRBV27,ASSLTPGQAVYNEQF
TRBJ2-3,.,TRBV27,ASSFGPPSGGSTDTQY
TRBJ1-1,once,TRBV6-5,ASSYAGGPEAF
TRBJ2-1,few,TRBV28,ASRGNYNEQF
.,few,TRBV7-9,ASSLGGLAGVSYEQY
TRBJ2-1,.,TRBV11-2,ASSVRHRGTSGFYNEQF
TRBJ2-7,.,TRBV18,ASSPKPYEQY
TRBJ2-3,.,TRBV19,ASSIGGVSTDTQY
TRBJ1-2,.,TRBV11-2,ASSPRNGQGNYGYT
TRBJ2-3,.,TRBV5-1,ASSLAGRTDTQY
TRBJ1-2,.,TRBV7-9,ASSPGTGGTYGYT
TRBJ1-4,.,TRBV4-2,ASSQEGPGRGGEKLF
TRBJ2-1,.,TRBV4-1,ASSHGRTTSSYNEQF
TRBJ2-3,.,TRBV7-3,ASSLSGSGTDTQY
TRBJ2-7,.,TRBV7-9,ASRGQSKMYEQY
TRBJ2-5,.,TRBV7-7,ASSLAGGQETQY
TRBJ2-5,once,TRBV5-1,ASSLNQETQY